This T cell receptor beta chain is from a study of human T cells and chemical hapten exposure. The time point denotes: pre-sensitization, week 0. Regarding treatment: therapeutic diphenylcyclopropenone sensitization with weekly scalp DPC. MiXCR, applied by TCRdb to the RACE reads, yields one record per CDR3 protein. The data contain 250,000 or so distinct CDR3 sequences, roughly 7.7% of them singletons. Germline values: CDR1 LGHNT, CDR2 FRNRAP. The J segment lost 10 bases and the V segment lost 2 bases, leaving 5 bases of the junction unmatched. The CDR3 is 14 residues long. The source of this sequence is a man between 18 and 29 years old with alopecia areata. Some clones in this sample may be carry-over from other donors' samples. The chain carries TRBV12-5 and TRBJ1-6; 7 bases agree with TRBD1. The sample consisted of whole blood, taken in connection with sensitization to the hapten diphenylcyclopropenone (DPC). The CDR3 loop reads CASGLNRGGSPLHF. The CDR3 DNA follows: TGTGCTAGTGGTTTGAACAGGGGTGGATCACCCCTCCACTTT.